Sequencing of this T cell receptor beta chain was carried out in a study of blood T cells in healthy people across ages. PCR was performed a second time for about 7 to 11 cycles using a sample-barcoded 5' primer and a J-beta primer mix. Via MiXCR, TCRdb re-called the 5' RACE reads, giving one row per CDR3 protein. The table records about 1.8 million distinct CDR3 sequences, around half of them present only once. This CDR3 has 18 residues. The germline V gene encodes CDR1 SGHVS and CDR2 FNYEAQ. V lost 2 bases to trimming and J lost 0 bases, with 17 bases between them. Collection of 7.5 to 10 milliliters of peripheral blood was performed for each donor.

Sequencing was performed on blood. This sequence joins TRBV7-6 and TRBJ1-5, with no clear D. The receptor's source is a woman aged 40 to 50 in good health. The CDR3 DNA is TGTGCCAGCAGCTTAAACCCCCTAGCCGGGGTTAGCAATCAGCCCCAGCATTTT. This encodes CASSLNPLAGVSNQPQHF.